This TCR beta chain was identified in a study of cytomegalovirus exposure and HLA in healthy donors listed by TCRdb under 2017. Broadly, across the study: In an earlier analysis of several hundred of the donors, roughly 300 Gb of sequence data and 117 million unique TCR beta sequences from roughly 200 million T cells were reported. Several DR-DQ haplotypes were handled as single units for association and clustering because linkage in the cohort was strong. The study used immunosequencing to profile the T cell repertoires of around 600 subjects and linked those repertoires to cytomegalovirus serostatus. To decide whether each TCR beta V gene segment behaved as functional or pseudogenic, an earlier analysis of nearly 600 of the donors relied on high-throughput TCR beta sequencing. Alongside the repertoire data, information on donor age, sex, ethnicity and CMV serostatus was compiled. The later analysis used no new phenotypic data to find candidate immune exposures, relying instead on TCR beta sequences and their occurrence across donors. All discovery cohort repertoires had been generated on a single sequencing platform. To predict cytomegalovirus infection status, the study brought together high-throughput TCR immunosequencing, statistical association of individual TCRs with disease status, and machine learning. The study aimed to test whether signatures of past pathogen exposure could be identified by cataloging public T cell receptors. A later analysis re-examined previously published TCR beta repertoires from 500 to 700 donors and added high-resolution HLA genotyping to investigate patterns of TCR occurrence. About 280 gigabases of sequencing data and 70 million to 95 million unique TCR sequences made up an early release that covered over 550 HLA-typed donors. The number of donors typed differed by locus, with about 629-630 for A, B, C, DRB1 and DQB1, roughly 520 for DQA1, 606 for DPA1, and some 440 for DPB1. Among the roughly 410 genotyped donors, 75% to 90% belonged to the genetic ancestry cluster associated with self-reported Caucasian donors. A later genetic analysis used genome-wide SNP genotypes for about three fifths of the 666 donors, treating that subset as a discovery cohort. HLA typing included class I and class II loci at four-digit resolution. A separate validation cohort of about 110 different subjects was used in addition to the roughly 670-subject first cohort. Among roughly 400 genotyped donors of the cohort, an average of 235,054 unique TCR beta nucleotide sequences were sequenced per donor, roughly 20% of them non-productive.

The sample holds a few counts of this clone. Its antigen remains unidentified. The sample holds no much larger clone one base away, and base qualities are not on file. Per the germline V gene (reference sequence), MNHNY is the CDR1 and SVGAGI is the CDR2. The germline ends are 12 bases apart after V is trimmed by 6 bases and J by 6 bases. Counted from cysteine to phenylalanine, this CDR3 has 13 amino acids. Left in the record is the CDR3 DNA by itself, 39 bases read in frame from the first base. The cohort consisted of hundreds of healthy bone marrow donors. Cohort members were all nominally healthy when sampled, although unrecorded immune exposures were likely present. The donor tested CMV seronegative and was one of the 352 seronegative cohort members. A peripheral blood sample was provided by each donor, and peripheral blood mononuclear cells were used for TCR beta sequencing. The Qiagen DNeasy Blood Extraction Kit was used to extract genomic DNA from the blood cell samples.

The library relied on the immunoSEQ multiplex PCR assay. For the multiplex PCR, a mixture combining 60 forward primers for TCR Vbeta segments and 13 reverse primers for TCR Jbeta segments was used. The CDR3 region of rearranged TCR beta genes was amplified from genomic DNA by a multiplex PCR assay. On the Illumina HiSeq System, the amplified TCR beta libraries were sequenced as 87-base-pair reads. Per the source publication's procedure: A later analysis tallied roughly 78 million unique TCR beta chains across the 700 or so repertoires, and around 10 million of those chains were shared by two or more donors. To remove PCR and sequencing errors, raw reads were error-corrected and collapsed into unique sequences using a nearest-neighbor algorithm that merged closely related sequences. Alignment of CDR3 sequences to IMGT reference sequences was used to assign V, D and J gene segments. For a sequence to be retained, a match of at least six nucleotides was required to both a V gene segment and a J gene segment. A rearrangement was called productive if the CDR3 had no stop codons and remained in frame with V and J, and every other rearrangement was called non-productive. Following IMGT convention, CDR3 was defined as the stretch from the second conserved V-encoded cysteine up to the conserved J-encoded phenylalanine. In an earlier analysis of around 600 of the donors, sequences lacking an unambiguous match to a single V gene segment were excluded. An earlier analysis of 587 of the donors classified V segments as functional when productive rearrangements were above 56.7% and as segregating when the standard deviation between donors was above 5%. To diagnose cytomegalovirus status from the catalog of TCR beta chain sequences, a statistical classification framework was built. In a later analysis, V and J genes were assigned by comparing TCR nucleotide sequences against IMGT/GENE-DB human TR gene sequences. The TCRdist pipeline was used in a later analysis to assign CDR3 sequences and most-parsimonious VDJ recombination scenarios. In a later analysis, every TCR beta chain was defined by the combination of its CDR3 amino acid sequence and its V-gene family, and reads without a unique V-gene family were dropped. In a later analysis, approximately 590 highly shared, low-generation-probability nucleotide sequences were removed to address suspected cross-contamination and a sequencing artifact. In a later analysis, a clonal expansion index was calculated for each public chain from normalized within-repertoire ranks of inferred template counts. In a later analysis, generation probabilities were computed using a VDJ recombination model fitted to out-of-frame rearrangements, and the results were checked against IGoR. Hypergeometric tests were used in a later analysis to score TCR-TCR, TCR-HLA and TCR-CMV co-occurrence, with a repertoire-size bias correction applied to the TCR pairs. A later analysis estimated false discovery rates by permuting HLA or CMV assignments 20 times. In a later analysis, co-occurring TCRs were grouped with DBSCAN, and TCRdist sequence similarity was added when clustering was performed within HLA-allele-positive subsets. Repertoires with fewer than 30,000 or more than 120,000 public chains were left out of co-occurrence clustering, as were a handful of repertoires with anomalous nucleotide sharing. The table comes from immuneACCESS by way of TCRdb, which keeps in-frame sequences with V and J called. Part of the clones is missing from these tables; in studies checked, under half for an unresolved V gene and the rest for unknown reasons. D and trimming were read from the DNA, whereas the V and J calls and clone size are those reported in that table. This sample holds fewer than 100,000 clones; 60% to 75% were observed only once. Over 0.95% of the sample is taken by the ten largest.

General findings and caveats noted by the study authors: According to a later genetic analysis, donors in an Asian-associated ancestry cluster had fewer N-insertions in productive TCRs than the approximately 700-donor mean. In this cohort, only TCR beta chains were sequenced, and detectable features were limited by the absence of alpha or paired-chain data. Some IMGT-functional V segments, including TRBV6-2 and TRBV6-3, could not be distinguished by the 87-base-pair reads and were therefore excluded. Several of the top co-occurrence clusters appeared to be linked to parvovirus B19, influenza, CMV and Epstein-Barr virus, according to a later analysis. Across donors, most TCR sequences were observed very rarely, whereas some public TCRs were present in many individuals. Assigning TCR associations to individual alleles was difficult when HLA alleles, especially DR and DQ, strongly co-occurred. According to a later analysis, most CMV-associated TCR beta chains appeared to be HLA-restricted, and the HLA associations seemed to be driven largely by CMV exposure. The classifier was reported to diagnose cytomegalovirus status with high specificity and sensitivity in both the original cohort and the validation cohort. The presence/absence analyses assumed that sequencing depth was roughly uniform across donors, and that assumption may not be true. CMV serostatus was the only immune exposure information available for the cohort. A cluster of highly shared sequence variants was judged likely to represent a technical artifact of the sequencing pipeline. In a later genetic analysis, a missense DCLRE1C variant was associated with V-gene and J-gene trimming of TCR beta chains, and the association was replicated in an independent cohort. Linkage disequilibrium might explain the correlated functional status among segregating V segments, but an unknown experimental factor could not be excluded. Three of the identified cytomegalovirus-associated TCR beta chains were confirmed in vitro to be specific for cytomegalovirus antigens. HLA typing was unavailable for some donors at each locus, so association tests used only the typed subset. The earlier analysis of 587 of the donors excluded about 16 rarely observed V segments, including chromosome 9 orphons, because counts were too low. Broadly in line with IMGT annotations, most TCR beta V segments showed up in productive rearrangements about 87% or about 30% of the time in an earlier analysis of around 550 of the donors. According to the authors, the approach could potentially be generalized to other disease states and immunological phenotypes. A further reported finding was that TCR beta sequences accurately predicted the HLA-A and HLA-B alleles for most subjects in the first cohort. A later analysis found that HLA-associated TCR beta chains were more clonally expanded and had lower generation probabilities than equally common non-associated chains. According to a later analysis, TCR association rates differed among HLA loci, with DRB1 alleles showing the most associated TCRs and HLA-C alleles showing the fewest. A total of 164 TCR beta chains were listed by the study as associated with cytomegalovirus. At a false discovery rate of 0.05, a later analysis linked 16,000 or so TCR beta sequences to specific HLA alleles.

Sample: PBMCs. The TCR comes from a female donor in good health and CMV-seronegative. The rearrangement joined TRBV6-6 to TRBJ1-5, and TRBD1 may be the D gene, going by 6 matching bases. Here is the DNA: TGTGCCAGCAGCCTACAGGGTCTTCAGCCCCAGCATTTT. The translation is CASSLQGLQPQHF.